The 14 T cell receptor beta chains given below trace back to one sample, sequenced in a study of control samples from healthy donors and cancer patients. Here immunoSEQ multiplex PCR was the method, and the copy in TCRdb shows in-frame clones only, minus some. This sample carries 150,000 to 200,000 clones, roughly 91% of them seen once, and the ten largest clones take about 1.6%. Material: blood. All receptors derive from a man between 18 and 35 years old in good health.

The V call is TRBV7-6, the J call TRBJ2-3, with TRBD1 identical over 8 bases. Germline trimming cut 5 bases from V and 0 bases from J; bases unmatched to any gene: 7. Germline lookup yields CDR1 SGHVS and CDR2 FNYEAQ. The CDR3 runs 16 residues. The CDR3: CASSSPGGRSTDTQYF. The CDR3 bases are TGTGCCAGCAGCAGCCCAGGGGGCCGGAGCACAGATACGCAGTATTTT.

The chain uses TRBV5-4 and TRBJ2-4, with D uncertain. The V gene's germline CDR1 is SGHNT and CDR2 YYREEE (reference sequence). The CDR3 has 14 residues. V was pared by 3 bases and J by 0 bases, with 7 bases between. The DNA of the CDR3 is TGTGCCAGCAGCTCTCAACTAGCCAAAAACATTCAGTACTTC. Amino acid sequence: CASSSQLAKNIQYF.

The V gene is TRBV12-5, the J gene TRBJ1-3, with TRBD1 matching over 7 bases. V dropped 4 bases and J dropped 9; count of bases not matched to a gene: 6. The CDR3 is 13 amino acids. Germline V gives CDR1 LGHNT, CDR2 FRNRAP. The CDR3 DNA sequence: TGTGCTAGTGGTTCGGACAGGTCTGGCACCATATATTTT. As protein: CASGSDRSGTIYF.

J is TRBJ1-4 and V is TRBV30; 9 bases are a match to TRBD1. Germline assignment: CDR1 GTSNPN and CDR2 SVGIG (reference sequence). V lost 0 bases to trimming and J lost 5 bases; unmatched junction nucleotides: 4. The CDR3 totals 15 residues. CDR3 coding DNA: TGTGCCTGGAGTGTACTCGGACAGGGGAATGAAAAACTGTTTTTT. This encodes CAWSVLGQGNEKLFF.

This chain uses TRBV20-1 with TRBJ2-3; TRBD2 matches 8 bases. Germline V lookup: CDR1 DFQATT, CDR2 SNEGSKA (reference sequence). The CDR3 is 17 amino acids. V lost 3 bases and J lost 0; bases outside the gene matches: 11. The CDR3 DNA follows: TGCAGTGCTAGTTTATTTATAGCGGGGACTAGCACAGATACGCAGTATTTT. Translation: CSASLFIAGTSTDTQYF.

The genes are TRBV5-4 and TRBJ1-2; 7 nucleotides match TRBD1. The CDR3 extends over 14 amino acids. V lost 4 bases, J lost 2 bases, and 5 bases stayed unmatched. Germline V gives CDR1 SGHNT, CDR2 YYREEE (reference sequence). CDR3 amino acids: CASSPGQSNYGYTF. Written as DNA, the CDR3 is TGTGCCAGCAGCCCGGGACAGTCGAACTATGGCTACACCTTC.

This chain links TRBV7-9 with TRBJ1-2; 7 nucleotides match TRBD1. Germline lookup yields CDR1 SEHNR and CDR2 FQNEAQ (reference sequence). CDR3 length: 13 residues. The ends lost 1 base at V and 5 bases at J; junction bases unmatched: 1. The DNA of the CDR3 is TGTGCCAGCAGCTTAGTCAGGGGGTATGGCTACACCTTC. Amino acid sequence: CASSLVRGYGYTF.

The chain is built from TRBV2 and TRBJ1-5; the match to TRBD1 covers 8 bases. Per the germline V gene, CDR1 is SNHLY and CDR2 is FYNNEI. Trimming took 1 base from V and 10 from J; bases not matched to a gene: 12. The CDR3 runs 16 residues. The CDR3 DNA reads TGTGCCAGCAGTGAAGGGGCAGGGGGCGTATGGGAACCCCAGCATTTT. Translating gives CASSEGAGGVWEPQHF.

Worth noting for this clone: A junction boundary mismatches the germline segment, possibly from a read error. This chain uses TRBV4-1 with TRBJ1-1; D may be TRBD1 (5 bases). Germline V gives CDR1 MGHRA, CDR2 YSYEKL. The CDR3 totals 17 residues. CDR3 nucleotides: TGCGCCAGCAGACAAGGGCTAGGGGACCCAGGGAACACTGAAGCTTTCTTT. Its protein product is CASRQGLGDPGNTEAFF.

The chain couples TRBV9 to TRBJ1-1; TRBD1 is a possible D gene (5 bases). V gave up 1 base and J gave up 5 bases, with 12 bases separating them. The germline V gene encodes CDR1 SGDLS and CDR2 YYNGEE. The CDR3 runs to 14 residues. The CDR3 nucleotides read TGTGCCAGCAGCGTACTCGTGGGGGGGACTGAAGCTTTCTTT. Its translation is CASSVLVGGTEAFF.

This clone was detected once. The chain links TRBV7-3 to TRBJ1-6; D is perhaps TRBD1 (6 bases). V was trimmed by 2 bases and J by 11 bases, leaving 13 bases between them. CDR1 SGHTA and CDR2 FQGTGA come from the germline V gene. CDR3 length: 14 residues. CDR3 sequence reads: CASSLGQLGTPLHF. The CDR3 nucleotides are TGTGCCAGCAGCTTAGGACAGTTGGGTACACCCCTCCACTTT. Filled out from reference TRBV7-3 and TRBJ1-6, the complete variable domain reads GAGVSQTPSNKVTEKGKYVELRCDPISGHTALYWYRQSLGQGPEFLIYFQGTGAADDSGLPNDRFFAVRPEGSVSTLKIQRTERGDSAVYLCASSLGQLGTPLHFGNGTRLTVT.

The V gene is TRBV29-1, the J gene TRBJ1-6, with TRBD1 matching over 9 bases. The CDR3 loop spans 14 amino acids. The trim removed 5 bases at V and 7 bases at J, leaving 6 bases unmatched. Germline loops: CDR1 SQVTM, CDR2 ANQGSEA. The CDR3 sequence is CSVTTGTGNSPLHF. As DNA, the CDR3 is TGCAGCGTTACAACCGGGACAGGGAATTCACCCCTCCACTTT.

The V call is TRBV19, the J call TRBJ1-2; 8 positions match TRBD1. Unmatched junction bases numbered 10, after V lost 9 bases and J lost 4 bases. This CDR3 region has 14 residues. Germline values: CDR1 LNHDA, CDR2 SQIVND (reference sequence). The CDR3 DNA is TGTGCCAGCACGGACAGGGAACGGAGCTATGGCTACACCTTC. It codes for CASTDRERSYGYTF.

The chain has TRBV13 and TRBJ1-2, with D hard to call. Germline V CDR1 and CDR2: PRHDT, FYEKMQ (reference sequence). This CDR3 region has 14 residues. V lost 7 bases and J lost 0, with 12 bases in between. CDR3 nucleotides: TGTGCCAGCACCTACCGGGATTCTAACTATGGCTACACCTTC. Amino acids: CASTYRDSNYGYTF.